This TCR beta chain was identified during a study of blood T cell repertoires in COVID-19. Across the whole study: Whether acute or convalescent, the COVID-19 samples came from the United States, Italy and Spain. The analysed material was cDNA or gDNA that came from T cells, B-cell-depleted T cells, or PBMCs.

This clone occurred once. The germline V gene has CDR1 LGHDT and CDR2 YNNKEL (reference sequence). The CDR3 extends over 14 amino acids. The V gene lost 1 base and the J gene lost 4 bases, with 10 bases spanning the gap. Original handling: The assay estimated nucleated cells by amplifying reference gene primers. Clones were sequenced by immunoSEQ multiplex PCR, and TCRdb holds only the in-frame ones, with some missing. From that table come the V and J calls and clone size; the DNA was used to work out D and trimming. The table has about 40,000 clones, about 88% seen once. Sequenced input: peripheral blood. V is TRBV3-1 (or the pseudogene TRBV3-2) and J is TRBJ1-2; the D gene is possibly TRBD1 (5 bases). The sequence was collected from a man aged 50-59 years in a cohort sampled during active COVID-19. The DNA for the CDR3 is TGTGCCAGCAGCCAAGGTCGGGGGACCTATGGCTACACCTTC. It is translated as CASSQGRGTYGYTF.